The 28 T cell receptor beta chains below come from one sample, sequenced in a study of T cells after posttransplantation cyclophosphamide. The assay was immunoSEQ multiplex PCR, and TCRdb's table has in-frame clones only and misses some. The repertoire shows 10,000 to 12,000 clones, none seen only once; the top ten take 14%. Cyclophosphamide on days +3 and +4 followed busulfan-fludarabine conditioning and a marrow graft. Sequencing used PBMCs, obtained after allogeneic stem cell transplant with posttransplant cyclophosphamide. The receptor set was obtained from a female patient in her 40s who received an allogeneic stem cell transplant from a related donor, was CMV-positive, and had no GVHD. The graft donor may have contributed some T cells.

This clone was recorded many times. The chain joins TRBV7-9 to TRBJ2-7, with TRBD2 matching over 7 bases. Losses at the gene ends were 7 bases for V and 0 bases for J; bases not matched to a gene: 6. The length of the CDR3 is 14 residues. Looked up from germline, CDR1 is SEHNR and CDR2 is FQNEAQ (reference sequence). CDR3 in DNA: TGTGCCAGCACCCGAGCGGGACCCTCCTACGAGCAGTACTTC. It specifies CASTRAGPSYEQYF.

This clone was detected ten times or more. The rearrangement joins TRBV10-1 to TRBJ2-3; D is possibly TRBD1 (6 bases). CDR3 size: 13 residues. V shed 7 bases and J shed 2 bases, with 10 bases lying between them. CDR1 and CDR2 from the germline V gene are WNHNN and SYGVQD (reference sequence). The CDR3 here is CASKDRTTDTQYF. CDR3 DNA sequence: TGCGCCAGCAAGGACAGAACCACAGATACGCAGTATTTT.

This clone was seen many times. CDR3 nucleotides: TGCGCCAGCGGACCGGGACTAGAGCAAGAGACCCAGTACTTC. Its protein product is CASGPGLEQETQYF. This chain connects TRBV5-1 to TRBJ2-5, with 8 bases that match TRBD2. The germline V gene has CDR1 SGHRS and CDR2 YFSETQ. The CDR3 is 14 amino acids. V was clipped by 7 bases and J by 2 bases; unmatched bases: 7.

J is TRBJ2-1 and V is TRBV7-9, with TRBD2 identical over 7 bases. After removal of 1 base from V and 5 bases from J, the junction contained 5 bases not matched to a gene. Germline V CDR1 and CDR2: SEHNR, FQNEAQ (reference sequence). This CDR3 contains 15 residues. DNA of the CDR3: TGTGCCAGCAGCTTAGACGCGGGGGAAAACAATGAGCAGTTCTTC. This gives the protein CASSLDAGENNEQFF.

This clone turned up a few times. A far larger clone is just one base off, so this is likely a read error. The V gene is TRBV5-1, the J gene TRBJ1-1, with TRBD1 matching 10 bases. The germline V gene encodes CDR1 SGHRS and CDR2 YFSETQ. This CDR3 region has 14 residues. The CDR3 loop reads CASSPDRGNTEASF. Written as DNA, the CDR3 is TGCGCCAGCAGCCCGGACAGGGGGAACACTGAAGCTTCCTTT.

This clone came up many times. This rearrangement joins TRBV6-6 to TRBJ1-1, with D unresolved. This CDR3 region has 12 residues. Trimming took off 4 bases at V and 3 bases at J, with 6 bases between the two ends. CDR1 is MNHNY, CDR2 SVGAGI, per germline (reference sequence). CDR3 bases: TGTGCCAGCAGTTCTCTCTACACTGAAGCTTTCTTT. Translating gives CASSSLYTEAFF.

This clone was found a few times. The chain couples TRBV27 to TRBJ2-5; weak D call: TRBD1 (5 bases). This CDR3 contains 15 residues. V dropped 6 bases and J dropped 0 bases, with 14 bases sitting between them. Germline V CDR1 and CDR2: MNHEY, SMNVEV (reference sequence). The CDR3 DNA reads TGTGCCAGCAGAAGGGGCACAGTGTACCAAGAGACCCAGTACTTC. Its protein product is CASRRGTVYQETQYF.

Many counts were recorded for this clone. CDR3 coding DNA: TGTGCCAGCAGTGACCCACAGGGTTACGAGCAGTACTTC. The encoded protein is CASSDPQGYEQYF. This rearrangement joins TRBV6-1 to TRBJ2-7; D is possibly TRBD1 (6 bases). Trimming shortened V by 3 bases and J by 4 bases, and 10 bases separated the two germline ends. Germline assignment: CDR1 MNHNS and CDR2 SASEGT. The CDR3 has 13 residues.

This chain joins TRBV18 and TRBJ2-5; tentatively, D is TRBD1 (6 bases). The J call may be wrong; the DNA end is better matched by TRBJ2-7. There are 14 residues in the CDR3. The germline V gene encodes CDR1 KGHSH and CDR2 LQKENI. DNA of the CDR3: TGTGCCAGCTCACGGATGACAGGAGCCTACGAGCAGTACTTC. It is translated as CASSRMTGAYEQYF.

This clone was seen repeatedly, ten times or more. The genes are TRBV7-8 and TRBJ1-6; D unresolved. Germline CDR1 and CDR2: SGHVS and FQNEAQ. The V gene lost 3 bases and the J gene lost 6 bases, with 9 bases spanning the gap. The CDR3 covers 14 residues. The CDR3 is CASSFRGRNSPLHF. The DNA for the CDR3 is TGTGCCAGCAGCTTTCGTGGGCGTAATTCACCCCTCCACTTT.

This clone was seen repeatedly, ten times or more. This chain uses TRBV9 with TRBJ2-1, with 7 bases aligning to TRBD1. Germline loops: CDR1 SGDLS, CDR2 YYNGEE. The CDR3 sequence is 15 residues long. Trimming removed 2 bases from V and 3 bases from J; junction bases left unmatched: 5. CDR3 DNA: TGTGCCAGCAGCGTGTTAGGGACAGACTACAATGAGCAGTTCTTC. This codes for CASSVLGTDYNEQFF.

In this sample, this clone turned up many times. The CDR3 bases are TGTGCCAGCAGCGTAGTGTCAGAGGGCACTGAAGCTTTCTTT. Translation gives CASSVVSEGTEAFF. The chain recombines TRBV9 with TRBJ1-1; D uncertain. Per germline, CDR1 SGDLS and CDR2 YYNGEE. CDR3 length: 14 amino acids. The V gene lost 0 bases and the J gene lost 4 bases, with 10 bases spanning the gap.

Many counts were recorded for this clone. The chain links TRBV19 to TRBJ2-4; maybe TRBD2 (5 bases). The CDR3 runs to 16 residues. Germline V lookup: CDR1 LNHDA, CDR2 SQIVND (reference sequence). V was pared by 4 bases and J by 0 bases, with 13 bases between. The DNA for the CDR3 is TGTGCCAGTAGTAGACGAGGAGGATTAGCCAAAAACATTCAGTACTTC. It translates to CASSRRGGLAKNIQYF. The variable domain in full, with the rest retrieved from reference TRBV19 and TRBJ2-4, is DGGITQSPKYLFRKEGQNVTLSCEQNLNHDAMYWYRQDPGQGLRLIYYSQIVNDFQKGDIAEGYSVSREKKESFPLTVTSAQKNPTAFYLCASSRRGGLAKNIQYFGAGTRLSVL.

This clone was observed at least ten times. Here the CDR3 DNA reads TGCAGTGCACAGTACAATGAGCAGTTCTTC. It codes for CSAQYNEQFF. The rearrangement links TRBV20-1 to TRBJ2-1, with D hard to call. The V end lost 6 bases, the J end lost 4 bases, and 4 bases lay between the germline ends. CDR1 and CDR2 (germline): DFQATT, SNEGSKA (reference sequence). This CDR3 region has 10 residues.

This clone was seen repeatedly, ten times or more. The chain links TRBV6-1 to TRBJ2-7; maybe TRBD1 (6 bases). This CDR3 comprises 13 residues. Per germline, CDR1 MNHNS and CDR2 SASEGT. Trimming took off 11 bases at V and 4 bases at J, with 18 bases between the two ends. CDR3 in DNA: TGTGCCGCAGGGGCAGGGGCCTTTTACGAGCAGTACTTC. Amino acid sequence: CAAGAGAFYEQYF.

This clone came up many times. J is TRBJ1-4 and V is TRBV7-8; a possible D gene is TRBD1 (5 bases). Germline assignment: CDR1 SGHVS and CDR2 FQNEAQ. V shed 5 bases and J shed 8 bases, with 18 bases lying between them. The CDR3 is 15 residues long. CDR3 amino acids: CASSAGTWGTEKLFF. For the CDR3, the DNA is TGTGCCAGCAGCGCCGGGACTTGGGGGACGGAAAAACTGTTTTTT.

This clone has a count of ten or more. The junction differs from germline at one of its ends, possibly a read error. V and J are TRBV27 and TRBJ2-7; 16 bases are a match to TRBD2. Germline CDR1 and CDR2: MNHEY and SMNVEV (reference sequence). This CDR3 is 16 amino acids long. CDR3 nucleotides: TGTGCCAGCAGTCTATCGGGACTAGCGGGAGGGCGCGAGCAGTACTTC. This sequence encodes CASSLSGLAGGREQYF.

This clone was counted ten times or more. The rearrangement links TRBV29-1 to TRBJ2-4; D is ambiguous. The CDR3 totals 12 residues. CDR1 SQVTM and CDR2 ANQGSEA come from the germline V gene. V lost 4 bases to trimming and J lost 7 bases, with 11 bases between them. The CDR3 region has the DNA TGCAGCGTTGGTCTCCCGGAGAACATTCAGTACTTC. Its protein product is CSVGLPENIQYF.

At least ten counts were recorded for this clone. The chain is built from TRBV9 and TRBJ2-3; 9 bases fit TRBD1. CDR3 length: 15 amino acids. The trim removed 4 bases at V and 2 bases at J, leaving 5 bases unmatched. Germline assignment: CDR1 SGDLS and CDR2 YYNGEE. Here the CDR3 reads CASSPWTGDTDTQYF. CDR3 nucleotide sequence: TGTGCCAGCAGCCCCTGGACAGGGGACACAGATACGCAGTATTTT.

This clone came up many times. This chain joins TRBV6-5 and TRBJ2-7; D is perhaps TRBD1 (6 bases). Germline V lookup: CDR1 MNHEY, CDR2 SVGAGI. V lost 6 bases to trimming and J lost 1 base, with 13 bases between them. There are 14 residues in the CDR3. CDR3 residues: CASSPTGSSYEQYF. The CDR3 nucleotides are TGTGCCAGCAGCCCGACAGGATCGTCCTACGAGCAGTACTTC.

This clone was recorded many times. Other DNA sequences within the sample encode an identical CDR3. The rearrangement uses TRBV19 and TRBJ2-7; 7 nucleotides match TRBD1. CDR1 is LNHDA, CDR2 SQIVND, per germline (reference sequence). V dropped 6 bases and J dropped 1; count of bases not matched to a gene: 6. CDR3 length equals 14 residues. Written as DNA, the CDR3 is TGTGCCAGTAGGCGACAGGGAACATCCTACGAGCAGTACTTC. It codes for CASRRQGTSYEQYF. Variable domain in full (rest from reference TRBV19 and TRBJ2-7): DGGITQSPKYLFRKEGQNVTLSCEQNLNHDAMYWYRQDPGQGLRLIYYSQIVNDFQKGDIAEGYSVSREKKESFPLTVTSAQKNPTAFYLCASRRQGTSYEQYFGPGTRLTVT.

In its sample, this clone was seen many times. J is TRBJ2-2 and V is TRBV29-1; D unclear. This CDR3 contains 14 residues. V lost 1 base and J 0 bases, leaving 6 bases between the germline ends. The germline gives CDR1 SQVTM, CDR2 ANQGSEA. The CDR3 nucleotides are TGCAGCGTTGAAGGTGTAGCGAACACCGGGGAGCTGTTTTTT. It translates to CSVEGVANTGELFF.

This clone has ten or more counts. CDR3 nucleotide sequence: TGTGCCAGCAGCTTATACAGGGGCAGGGGCACAGATACGCAGTATTTT. It translates to CASSLYRGRGTDTQYF. V usage is TRBV7-6 and J usage is TRBJ2-3; 7 bases align to TRBD1. The trim removed 2 bases at V and 1 base at J, leaving 6 bases unmatched. This CDR3 spans 16 amino acids. Germline CDR1 reads SGHVS; CDR2 reads FNYEAQ.

This clone was seen at least ten times. The CDR3 DNA reads TGTGCCAGCAGTAGCCGGGACAGGGGTTACGAGCAGTACTTC. This encodes CASSSRDRGYEQYF. The chain joins TRBV27 to TRBJ2-7; the match to TRBD1 covers 10 bases. This CDR3 is built from 14 residues. With V trimmed by 5 bases and J by 4 bases, 5 bases remained unmatched. Per germline, CDR1 MNHEY and CDR2 SMNVEV (reference sequence).

This clone was seen repeatedly, ten times or more. This chain connects TRBV4-2 to TRBJ2-1; weak D call: TRBD2 (5 bases). Between the trimmed V and J ends, which lost 4 bases and 0 bases, there was a span of 19 bases. There are 18 residues in the CDR3. The germline gives CDR1 LGHNA, CDR2 YNFKEQ. CDR3 loop: CASSPLRTREGSYNEQFF. The CDR3 coding sequence is TGTGCCAGCAGCCCTTTACGGACTCGGGAAGGCTCCTACAATGAGCAGTTCTTC.

This clone was observed many times. The rearrangement joins TRBV19 to TRBJ2-3, with D possibly matching TRBD2 (6 bases). The V gene's germline CDR1 is LNHDA and CDR2 SQIVND (reference sequence). V was cut by 7 bases and J by 6 bases, with 23 bases left in between. This CDR3 is 16 amino acids long. The chain's CDR3 is CASMIRRVRDRDTQYF. In DNA, the CDR3 is TGTGCCAGTATGATCCGGAGGGTCAGGGACCGGGATACGCAGTATTTT.

In its sample, this clone was seen many times. The chain links TRBV5-1 to TRBJ2-7; 8 bases line up with TRBD2. The CDR3 length is 14 residues. Germline-derived CDR1 and CDR2 are SGHRS and YFSETQ. Trimming took 3 bases from V and 12 from J; bases not matched to a gene: 14. The CDR3 loop is CASSSNSGKGFLYF. In DNA form, the CDR3 reads TGCGCCAGCAGCTCAAATAGCGGGAAGGGATTCCTGTACTTC.

This clone was detected many times. J is TRBJ2-2 and V is TRBV11-2; weak D call: TRBD2 (6 bases). Trimming stripped 6 bases from V and 7 bases from J, with 15 bases between. Germline values: CDR1 SGHAT, CDR2 FQNNGV. CDR3 length: 14 residues. In nucleotides, the CDR3 is TGTGCCAGCAGTCACGCGGCTAGCGACGGGGAGCTGTTTTTT. Its protein is CASSHAASDGELFF.